The present TCR beta chain was sequenced within a study of metastatic and nonmetastatic thyroid tumors. As for the study in general: Comparison of repertoires was carried out across blood and tumor or nodule tissue from malignant and benign thyroid patients. Study-wide results and limits: Significantly higher TCR beta diversity was reportedly seen in malignant thyroid tumors than benign nodules, in blood and tumor.

By share of the sample, this clone is medium-sized. The antigen remains unidentified. Each patient went into thyroid surgery without having received any treatment. V was pared by 7 bases and J by 4 bases, with 5 bases of the junction left unmatched. The CDR3 has 13 amino acids. Germline CDR1 is SGHRS and CDR2 is YFSETQ. Per the study methods: Building a distant-metastasis classifier for papillary thyroid cancer drew on CDR3 differences across clinicopathological groups. TCRdb re-analyzed the PCR reads using MiXCR. TCRdb's processing, not the authors', yielded these V and J calls. The sample has 20,000 or so clones; 22% are singletons.

The sample was adjacent normal tissue. The chain recombines TRBV5-1 with TRBJ2-3; 8 nucleotides match TRBD1. The clonotype was recovered from a female donor with papillary thyroid cancer or a benign thyroid nodule (not recorded which). Some clones in this sample may be carry-over from other donors' samples. CDR3 protein: CASFGQGADTQYF. The CDR3 DNA reads TGCGCCAGCTTCGGACAGGGCGCAGATACGCAGTATTTT. Complete variable domain (other parts from reference TRBV5-1 and TRBJ2-3): KAGVTQTPRYLIKTRGQQVTLSCSPISGHRSVSWYQQTPGQGLQFLFEYFSETQRNKGNFPGRFSGRQFSNSRSEMNVSTLELGDSALYLCASFGQGADTQYFGPGTRLTVL.